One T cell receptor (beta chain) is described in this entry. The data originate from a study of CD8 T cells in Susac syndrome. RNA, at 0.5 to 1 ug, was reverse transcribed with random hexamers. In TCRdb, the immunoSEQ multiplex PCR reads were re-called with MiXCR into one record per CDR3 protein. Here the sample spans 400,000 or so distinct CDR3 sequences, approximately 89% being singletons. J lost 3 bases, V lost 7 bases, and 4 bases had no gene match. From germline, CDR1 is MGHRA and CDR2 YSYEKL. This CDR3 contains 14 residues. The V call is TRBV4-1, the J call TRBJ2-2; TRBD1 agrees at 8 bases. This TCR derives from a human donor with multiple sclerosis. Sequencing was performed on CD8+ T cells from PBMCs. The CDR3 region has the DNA TGCGCCAGCAAAATACAGGGGGACACCGGGGAGCTGTTTTTT. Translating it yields CASKIQGDTGELFF.